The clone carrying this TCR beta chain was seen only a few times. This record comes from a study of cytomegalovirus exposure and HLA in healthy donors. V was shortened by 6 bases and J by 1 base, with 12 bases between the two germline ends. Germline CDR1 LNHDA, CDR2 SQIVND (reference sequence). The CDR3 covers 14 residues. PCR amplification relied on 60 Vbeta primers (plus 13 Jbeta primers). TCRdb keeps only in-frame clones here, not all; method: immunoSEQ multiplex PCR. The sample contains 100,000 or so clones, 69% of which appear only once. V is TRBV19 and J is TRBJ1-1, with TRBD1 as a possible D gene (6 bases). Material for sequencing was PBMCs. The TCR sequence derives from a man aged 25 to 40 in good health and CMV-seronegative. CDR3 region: CASRTRQANTEAFF. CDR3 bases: TGTGCCAGTAGAACTCGACAGGCGAACACTGAAGCTTTCTTT.